The clone carrying this TCR beta chain was found once. This entry is derived from a study of blood T cell repertoires in COVID-19. Those enrolled, adults aged roughly 18 to 90 years, came from some 25 US areas. Resolution of symptoms, clearance, or two negative PCRs was present in recovered Cohort 3 donors. As originally analysed: Quantification of nucleated cells was approximated via reference gene primer amplification. Using immunoSEQ multiplex PCR, the repertoire was profiled, and TCRdb retains in-frame clones only, with some absent. V, J and clone size are those of that table, while D and trimming were read from the DNA. Counted here are a few hundred thousand clones, about 89% occurring once; the ten biggest clones make up 1% to 1.5%. Material: PBMCs or T cells enriched from blood (not recorded which). This sequence originates from a man under 40 who had recovered from COVID-19.

This CDR3 reads CASSQYGGLAEAFF. The CDR3 nucleotides are TGTGCCAGCAGCCAATACGGGGGGTTGGCTGAAGCTTTCTTT. This chain links TRBV3-1 (or the pseudogene TRBV3-2) with TRBJ1-1, with a weak D call TRBD1 (5 bases). V was trimmed by 2 bases and J by 6 bases, leaving 13 bases between them. The germline CDR1 and CDR2 sequences are LGHDT and YNNKEL (reference sequence). CDR3 length: 14 residues.